The rows below give T cell receptor beta chains drawn from one sample of a study of healthy donors' naive CD4 and CD8 T cells. TCRdb re-called the reads through MiXCR, storing one row per CDR3 protein. The sample shows around 200,000 distinct CDR3 sequences, about 74% of them seen only once. The sample consisted of naive CD4+ and CD8+ T cells sorted from blood, pooled from several donors. The receptors shown here come from a pool of human donors in good health; the sample pools cells from several healthy donors. CDR3s include the opening cysteine and the closing phenylalanine or tryptophan. The order of the fields is clone size, V gene, D gene, J gene, CDR3 protein, CDR3 DNA. D genes are given only for firm matches. Clone size, where shown, is once, few, many, or a class for clones that have expanded.

.	TRBV20-1	TRBD1	TRBJ1-2	CSATETGAYGYTF	TGCAGTGCTACAGAGACAGGGGCCTATGGCTACACCTTC
.	TRBV30	.	TRBJ1-1	CAWSVQGEAFF	TGTGCCTGGAGTGTACAGGGTGAAGCTTTCTTT
.	TRBV12-3/TRBV12-4	TRBD1	TRBJ2-3	CASSFSDRGSTDTQYF	TGTGCCAGCAGTTTCTCCGACAGGGGTAGCACAGATACGCAGTATTTT
.	TRBV19	.	TRBJ2-1	CASSITRTNEQFF	TGTGCCAGTAGTATAACGCGGACCAATGAGCAGTTCTTC
once	TRBV6-5	.	TRBJ2-7	CAIGRGYEQYF	TGTGCCATCGGACGGGGGTACGAGCAGTACTTC
.	TRBV7-8	TRBD2	TRBJ2-7	CASSPKLAGVVGEQYF	TGTGCCAGCAGCCCAAAACTAGCGGGAGTTGTGGGGGAGCAGTACTTC
few	TRBV5-4	TRBD2	TRBJ2-5	CASSSRGTSGRAMETQYF	TGTGCCAGCAGCTCTAGGGGGACTAGCGGGAGGGCTATGGAGACCCAGTACTTC
.	TRBV20-1	TRBD2	TRBJ2-3	CSASLILAGGTDTQYF	TGCAGTGCCAGTCTGATCCTAGCGGGAGGGACAGATACGCAGTATTTT
.	TRBV27	TRBD2	TRBJ2-7	CASSPIRTSGVDEQYF	TGTGCCAGCAGTCCCATCCGGACTAGCGGGGTGGACGAGCAGTACTTC
.	TRBV29-1	TRBD1	TRBJ1-2	CSASGQGQANYGYTF	TGCAGCGCCTCAGGACAGGGCCAAGCTAACTATGGCTACACCTTC
.	TRBV29-1	.	TRBJ2-7	CSVDSGASSFEQYF	TGCAGCGTTGACTCTGGGGCCAGCTCTTTCGAGCAATACTTC
.	TRBV18	.	TRBJ2-7	CASSPRGGAAYEQYF	TGTGCCAGCTCACCTCGTGGGGGAGCAGCCTACGAGCAGTACTTC
few	TRBV29-1	.	TRBJ1-2	CSVEDLEEPYGYTF	TGCAGCGTTGAAGATCTGGAAGAGCCCTATGGCTACACCTTC
few	TRBV29-1	.	TRBJ1-3	CSGSSGNTIYF	TGCAGCGGATCCTCTGGAAACACCATATATTTT
.	TRBV6-6	.	TRBJ1-6	CASSYPDITSSPLHF	TGTGCCAGCAGTTACCCGGACATTACGTCTTCACCCCTCCACTTT
.	TRBV2	.	TRBJ1-3	CASSESRAGTIYF	TGTGCCAGCAGTGAATCCAGAGCTGGCACCATATATTTT
.	TRBV20-1	.	TRBJ2-5	CSARVPGGQETQYF	TGCAGTGCTAGAGTTCCTGGGGGCCAAGAGACCCAGTACTTC
.	TRBV29-1	TRBD2	TRBJ2-1	CSVDRRGSNEQFF	TGCAGCGTTGACCGGCGGGGGTCCAATGAGCAGTTCTTC
.	TRBV30	TRBD2	TRBJ2-7	CAWSVFSGPPYEQYF	TGTGCCTGGAGTGTTTTTAGCGGGCCACCCTACGAGCAGTACTTC
few	TRBV6-5	.	TRBJ1-1	CASNRALNTEAFF	TGTGCCAGCAACAGGGCGCTGAACACTGAAGCTTTCTTT
once	TRBV6-5	.	TRBJ2-1	CASSYQLTSHEQFF	TGTGCCAGCAGTTACCAACTGACATCCCATGAGCAGTTCTTC
.	TRBV15	TRBD1	TRBJ2-7	CATSRGTGSAYEQYF	TGTGCCACCAGCAGGGGGACAGGGTCTGCCTACGAGCAGTACTTC
.	TRBV29-1	.	TRBJ1-1	CSVEDVVGEAFF	TGCAGCGTTGAAGATGTCGTGGGGGAAGCTTTCTTT
.	TRBV6-5	.	TRBJ1-1	CASGLVKENTEAFF	TGTGCCAGCGGGTTAGTCAAGGAGAACACTGAAGCTTTCTTT
.	TRBV6-5	TRBD2	TRBJ2-7	CASRLAVGTSETYEQYF	TGTGCCAGCAGACTAGCCGTTGGGACTAGCGAAACCTACGAGCAGTACTTC
.	TRBV2	.	TRBJ2-7	CASSDPRRSSYEQYF	TGTGCCAGCAGTGACCCCCGGAGGAGCTCCTACGAGCAGTACTTC
.	TRBV29-1	TRBD2	TRBJ2-3	CSVEDPGLAGADTQYF	TGCAGCGTTGAAGATCCTGGACTAGCGGGAGCAGATACGCAGTATTTT
.	TRBV5-1	.	TRBJ2-1	CASSLDTVNEQFF	TGCGCCAGCAGCTTGGACACGGTCAATGAGCAGTTCTTC
.	TRBV20-1	TRBD2	TRBJ2-1	CSAREGSSGYNEQFF	TGCAGTGCTAGAGAGGGGTCTAGCGGGTACAATGAGCAGTTCTTC
.	TRBV24-1	.	TRBJ2-4	CATSDFIGGQNIQYF	TGTGCCACCAGTGATTTCATCGGAGGGCAAAACATTCAGTACTTC
.	TRBV27	.	TRBJ2-7	CASSLEGPYEQYF	TGTGCCAGCAGTTTAGAGGGACCCTACGAGCAGTACTTC
.	TRBV7-2	TRBD2	TRBJ2-7	CASSFKGTSGTYEQYF	TGTGCCAGCAGCTTCAAAGGGACTAGCGGGACCTACGAGCAGTACTTC
once	TRBV19	.	TRBJ1-5	CANSITITQPQHF	TGTGCCAATAGTATCACGATCACCCAGCCCCAGCATTTT
.	TRBV5-4	.	TRBJ2-5	CASSLKEAETQYF	TGTGCCAGCAGCCTAAAGGAAGCAGAGACCCAGTACTTC
.	TRBV29-1	TRBD2	TRBJ2-1	CSVEGSGRVRGEQFF	TGCAGCGTTGAGGGTAGCGGGCGAGTTCGAGGTGAGCAGTTCTTC
few	TRBV30	.	TRBJ2-1	CAWSVRTGVDYNEQFF	TGTGCCTGGAGTGTACGAACGGGAGTCGACTACAATGAGCAGTTCTTC
few	TRBV20-1	.	TRBJ2-3	CSAVKHAGGPVEPDTQYF	TGCAGTGCCGTAAAACACGCAGGTGGGCCCGTAGAACCAGATACGCAGTATTTT
.	TRBV29-1	TRBD2	TRBJ2-1	CSVEDRLSPGLAGYNEQFF	TGCAGCGTTGAAGATCGGCTTAGCCCGGGACTAGCGGGCTACAATGAGCAGTTCTTC
.	TRBV6-5	.	TRBJ1-2	CASSPFKIIPNYGYTF	TGTGCCAGCAGCCCCTTCAAGATAATCCCTAACTATGGCTACACCTTC
once	TRBV11-3	TRBD1	TRBJ2-7	CASSRDQGAYEQYF	TGTGCCAGCAGCCGCGACCAGGGGGCCTACGAGCAGTACTTC